Following are 25 T cell receptor beta chains from one sample sequenced in a study of cytomegalovirus exposure and HLA in healthy donors. PCR used 60 Vbeta primers and 13 Jbeta primers. Measured with immunoSEQ multiplex PCR; TCRdb has only the in-frame clones, and not every one. The data contain 200,000 to 250,000 clones, around 77% of them singletons. Specimen: PBMCs. The origin of the receptors is a woman in her 30s in good health and CMV-seronegative.

This rearrangement joins TRBV4-1 to TRBJ2-3; 8 bases align to TRBD1. This CDR3 has 15 amino acids. With V trimmed by 2 bases and J by 10 bases, 11 bases remained unmatched. CDR1 MGHRA and CDR2 YSYEKL come from the germline V gene. Here the CDR3 reads CASSQPDRAGVAQYF. The CDR3 DNA is TGCGCCAGCAGCCAACCGGACAGGGCCGGGGTTGCGCAGTATTTT.

This chain uses TRBV6-5 with TRBJ2-3; D perhaps matches TRBD2 (5 bases). V was trimmed by 8 bases and J by 3 bases, leaving 15 bases between them. This CDR3 contains 14 residues. Per germline, CDR1 MNHEY and CDR2 SVGAGI. The CDR3 is CASQRRGLTDTQYF. CDR3 DNA: TGTGCCAGCCAAAGACGGGGTTTAACAGATACGCAGTATTTT.

The chain couples TRBV2 to TRBJ2-7; weak D call: TRBD1 (5 bases). CDR3 length: 12 residues. V was pared by 6 bases and J by 3 bases, with 9 bases between. From germline, CDR1 is SNHLY and CDR2 FYNNEI. The CDR3 bases are TGTGCCAGCAGCCCCACAGGCTACGAGCAGTACTTC. Translated: CASSPTGYEQYF. The full variable domain, with the rest looked up from reference TRBV2 and TRBJ2-7, is EPEVTQTPSHQVTQMGQEVILRCVPISNHLYFYWYRQILGQKVEFLVSFYNNEISEKSEIFDDQFSVERPDGSNFTLKIRSTKLEDSAMYFCASSPTGYEQYFGPGTRLTVT.

J is TRBJ1-1 and V is TRBV27; D perhaps matches TRBD1 (6 bases). Germline V CDR1 and CDR2: MNHEY, SMNVEV (reference sequence). The CDR3 length is 14 residues. The V end was cut by 1 base, the J end by 6 bases, with 12 bases between. The CDR3 protein is CASSLYGGHPEAFF. The CDR3 DNA reads as TGTGCCAGCAGTTTATATGGGGGCCATCCTGAAGCTTTCTTT.

J is TRBJ1-2 and V is TRBV19; no clear D gene. Trimming removed 1 base at V and 3 bases at J, with 12 bases between. Germline lookup yields CDR1 LNHDA and CDR2 SQIVND (reference sequence). The CDR3 extends over 15 amino acids. As DNA, the CDR3 is TGTGCCAGTAGTATAGTATCCGGGGTGGACTATGGCTACACCTTC. It is translated as CASSIVSGVDYGYTF. Supplemented by reference TRBV19 and TRBJ1-2, the full variable domain reads DGGITQSPKYLFRKEGQNVTLSCEQNLNHDAMYWYRQDPGQGLRLIYYSQIVNDFQKGDIAEGYSVSREKKESFPLTVTSAQKNPTAFYLCASSIVSGVDYGYTFGSGTRLTVV.

This rearrangement joins TRBV4-1 to TRBJ2-4, with 11 bases lining up with TRBD2. CDR3 size: 18 residues. Germline trimming cut 5 bases from V and 0 bases from J; bases unmatched to any gene: 9. CDR1 and CDR2 from the germline V gene are MGHRA and YSYEKL. CDR3 in amino acids: CASSRGLAGGVAKNIQYF. The CDR3 region has the DNA TGCGCCAGCAGCAGGGGATTAGCGGGGGGGGTAGCCAAAAACATTCAGTACTTC.

A remark on this clone: The sample holds other DNA sequences that translate to the same CDR3. J is TRBJ2-7 and V is TRBV27; TRBD1 agrees at 12 bases. The CDR3 is 13 residues long. The V gene end was trimmed by 6 bases and the J gene end by 6 bases; junction bases not matched to a gene: 3. Germline V gene data show CDR1 as MNHEY and CDR2 as SMNVEV (reference sequence). The CDR3 region has the DNA TGTGCCAGCAGCTGGGACAGGGGGCGCGAGCAGTACTTC. It is translated as CASSWDRGREQYF.

This rearrangement joins TRBV5-1 to TRBJ2-1; 7 bases fit TRBD2. The trim removed 4 bases at V and 8 bases at J, leaving 6 bases unmatched. Germline V gene lookup returns CDR1 SGHRS and CDR2 YFSETQ. The CDR3 consists of 13 residues. Here the CDR3 reads CASSLAEGHEQFF. The CDR3 DNA is TGCGCCAGCAGCCTAGCGGAGGGACATGAGCAGTTCTTC.

This clone showed up just a few times. The J gene is TRBJ2-7, the V gene TRBV4-1; no firm D call. CDR1 MGHRA and CDR2 YSYEKL come from the germline V gene. The CDR3 loop spans 14 amino acids. V lost 4 bases to trimming and J lost 2 bases, with 12 bases between them. Written as DNA, the CDR3 is TGCGCCAGCAGCCGGGTTGGGCAAACCTACGAGCAGTACTTC. This codes for CASSRVGQTYEQYF.

The chain combines TRBV29-1 with TRBJ2-7; TRBD1 matches at 7 bases. The CDR3 contains 12 residues. J lost 2 bases, V lost 6 bases, and 4 bases had no gene match. Germline CDR1 and CDR2: SQVTM and ANQGSEA. The CDR3 nucleotides are TGCAGCGTAATGGGACAGACCTACGAGCAGTACTTC. Translation gives CSVMGQTYEQYF.

This clone turned up a few times. The gene calls are TRBV6-6 and TRBJ1-2, with D perhaps matching TRBD1 (6 bases). The germline CDR1 and CDR2 sequences are MNHNY and SVGAGI (reference sequence). The CDR3 is 14 amino acids. V lost 4 bases and J 6 bases, leaving 15 bases between the germline ends. The CDR3 region is CASSSGGRVDGYTF. The CDR3 DNA reads TGTGCCAGCAGTTCGGGGGGGCGGGTGGATGGCTACACCTTC.

The V call is TRBV29-1, the J call TRBJ2-2, with a weak D call TRBD2 (6 bases). The germline V gene has CDR1 SQVTM and CDR2 ANQGSEA. Trimming shortened V by 4 bases and J by 1 base, and 7 bases separated the two germline ends. This CDR3 has 13 amino acids. Here the CDR3 DNA reads TGCAGCGTTGCAGCGGGGAACACCGGGGAGCTGTTTTTT. It encodes CSVAAGNTGELFF.

The V call is TRBV4-1, the J call TRBJ2-1; the match to TRBD2 covers 9 bases. The CDR3 spans 16 residues. J was trimmed by 6 bases and V by 1 base; bases with no gene match: 7. Germline V lookup: CDR1 MGHRA, CDR2 YSYEKL. The CDR3 DNA reads TGCGCCAGCAGCCAAGCGGGCGGGAGGGCCCTCAATGAGCAGTTCTTC. Its translation is CASSQAGGRALNEQFF.

The chain employs TRBV5-1 and TRBJ1-1, with D possibly matching TRBD1 (6 bases). The length of the CDR3 is 15 residues. Germline V CDR1 and CDR2: SGHRS, YFSETQ. Trimming cost V 0 bases and J 3 bases, with 12 bases left between them. CDR3 in amino acids: CASSLDHRVDTEAFF. The DNA for the CDR3 is TGCGCCAGCAGCTTGGACCACAGGGTGGACACTGAAGCTTTCTTT.

The chain uses TRBV5-1 and TRBJ2-1; TRBD2 matches at 8 bases. The V segment lost 0 bases and the J segment 0 bases; nucleotides outside the gene matches: 5. The V gene's germline CDR1 is SGHRS and CDR2 YFSETQ. This CDR3 region has 17 residues. The CDR3: CASSLGGSGTSYNEQFF. The CDR3 DNA is TGCGCCAGCAGCTTGGGGGGTAGCGGGACCTCCTACAATGAGCAGTTCTTC.

J is TRBJ2-5 and V is TRBV5-1; no clear D gene. The length of the CDR3 is 14 residues. CDR1 and CDR2 (germline): SGHRS, YFSETQ. Between the trimmed V and J ends, which lost 1 base and 3 bases, there was a span of 10 bases. The CDR3 sequence: CASSLMAGEETQYF. For the CDR3, the DNA is TGCGCCAGCAGCTTGATGGCTGGAGAAGAGACCCAGTACTTC.

This clone showed up just a few times. The chain recombines TRBV2 with TRBJ2-5; 8 bases map to TRBD1. Near its end, the DNA agrees better with TRBJ2-7, so the J call may be wrong. Germline V gene lookup returns CDR1 SNHLY and CDR2 FYNNEI. CDR3 length: 11 residues. The CDR3 nucleotides are TGTGCCAGCGGACAGGGCCCCGAGCAGTACTTC. It yields the protein CASGQGPEQYF.

V is TRBV19 and J is TRBJ1-5; D is ambiguous. The CDR3 sequence is 14 residues long. Deletions cut 3 bases from V and 9 bases from J, with 15 bases between. The germline V gene encodes CDR1 LNHDA and CDR2 SQIVND (reference sequence). The chain's CDR3 is CASSIDPPRWPQHF. In DNA, the CDR3 is TGTGCCAGTAGTATTGATCCACCCCGGTGGCCCCAGCATTTT.

The chain carries TRBV19 and TRBJ1-6; 7 bases are a match to TRBD1. This CDR3 is built from 15 residues. The V segment lost 5 bases and the J segment 8 bases; nucleotides outside the gene matches: 9. Per germline, CDR1 LNHDA and CDR2 SQIVND (reference sequence). CDR3 nucleotide sequence: TGTGCCAGTAGTCCGTCCGGGACAGCCTATTCACCCCTCCACTTT. It translates to CASSPSGTAYSPLHF. The full variable domain, in which reference TRBV19 and TRBJ1-6 provide the parts outside the CDR3, is DGGITQSPKYLFRKEGQNVTLSCEQNLNHDAMYWYRQDPGQGLRLIYYSQIVNDFQKGDIAEGYSVSREKKESFPLTVTSAQKNPTAFYLCASSPSGTAYSPLHFGNGTRLTVT.

This clone was detected once. The CDR3 loop reads CASSPDGATNEKLFF. The CDR3 DNA reads as TGTGCCAGCAGCCCTGACGGAGCAACTAATGAAAAACTGTTTTTT. V and J are TRBV5-5 and TRBJ1-4; D remains unclear. Germline values: CDR1 SGHKS, CDR2 YYEKEE (reference sequence). CDR3 length equals 15 residues. V lost 4 bases to trimming and J lost 0 bases, with 10 bases between them.

The table lists this clone with a count of one. This chain's CDR3 is CASSPTVHEQYF. CDR3 DNA sequence: TGCGCCAGCAGCCCCACTGTCCACGAGCAGTACTTC. The rearrangement joins TRBV5-1 to TRBJ2-5; unclear D gene. The J call is in doubt because the DNA end fits TRBJ2-7 better. The CDR3 is 12 residues long. Germline CDR1 SGHRS, CDR2 YFSETQ.

In DNA, the CDR3 is TGTGCCAGCAGCCTCGGGATTGGTAGCACAGATACGCAGTATTTT. Residues: CASSLGIGSTDTQYF. This chain links TRBV5-6 with TRBJ2-3; D is perhaps TRBD2 (5 bases). Trimming took off 4 bases at V and 0 bases at J, with 12 bases between the two ends. CDR1 and CDR2 (germline): SGHDT, YYEEEE. The CDR3 loop spans 15 amino acids.

This chain joins TRBV6-5 and TRBJ1-2; 7 nucleotides agree with TRBD1. The CDR3 has 14 residues. The V gene end was trimmed by 5 bases and the J gene end by 3 bases; junction bases not matched to a gene: 6. Per the germline V gene, CDR1 is MNHEY and CDR2 is SVGAGI. In nucleotides, the CDR3 is TGTGCCAGCAGTACCCGACAGGGTTACTATGGCTACACCTTC. It translates to CASSTRQGYYGYTF.

The CDR3 DNA sequence: TGTGCCAGCAGCTTAGGGACAGGGACCCGGGTGCAGTACTTC. Residues: CASSLGTGTRVQYF. The chain joins TRBV7-9 to TRBJ2-7; 8 bases fit TRBD1. Per germline, CDR1 SEHNR and CDR2 FQNEAQ (reference sequence). The CDR3 is made up of 14 amino acids. J gave up 9 bases and V 1 base, and 8 bases lay outside the gene matches.

The chain recombines TRBV11-2 with TRBJ2-1; D is perhaps TRBD2 (5 bases). This CDR3 has 14 amino acids. V gave up 3 bases and J gave up 4 bases, with 10 bases separating them. Germline V gene data show CDR1 as SGHAT and CDR2 as FQNNGV. The CDR3 here is CASSFRGWYNEQFF. The CDR3 bases are TGTGCCAGCAGCTTTCGAGGGTGGTACAATGAGCAGTTCTTC.